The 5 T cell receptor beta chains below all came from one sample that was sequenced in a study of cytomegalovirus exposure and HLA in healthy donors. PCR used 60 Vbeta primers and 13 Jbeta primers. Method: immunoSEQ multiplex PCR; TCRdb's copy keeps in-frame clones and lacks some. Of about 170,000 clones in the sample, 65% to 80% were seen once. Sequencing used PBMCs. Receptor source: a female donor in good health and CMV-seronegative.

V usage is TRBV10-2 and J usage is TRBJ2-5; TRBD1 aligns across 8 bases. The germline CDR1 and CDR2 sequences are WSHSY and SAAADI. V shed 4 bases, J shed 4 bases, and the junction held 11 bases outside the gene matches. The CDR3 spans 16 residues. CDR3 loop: CASSGWDRTLGETQYF. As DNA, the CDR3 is TGCGCCAGCAGTGGGTGGGACAGGACATTGGGAGAGACCCAGTACTTC.

The CDR3 sequence: CASSSRTLLREQYF. The CDR3 DNA reads as TGTGCCAGCAGCTCCAGGACACTATTGCGGGAGCAGTACTTC. The chain has TRBV7-9 and TRBJ2-7; a possible D gene is TRBD1 (5 bases). The V and J ends lost 4 bases and 7 bases respectively, with 17 bases between them. This CDR3 region has 14 residues. The germline CDR1 and CDR2 sequences are SEHNR and FQNEAQ (reference sequence).

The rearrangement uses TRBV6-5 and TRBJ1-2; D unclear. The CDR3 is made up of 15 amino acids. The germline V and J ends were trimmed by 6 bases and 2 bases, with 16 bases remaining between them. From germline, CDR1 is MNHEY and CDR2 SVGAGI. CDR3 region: CASSRPGSLNYGYTF. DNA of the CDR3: TGTGCCAGCAGCAGACCGGGATCCTTAAACTATGGCTACACCTTC.

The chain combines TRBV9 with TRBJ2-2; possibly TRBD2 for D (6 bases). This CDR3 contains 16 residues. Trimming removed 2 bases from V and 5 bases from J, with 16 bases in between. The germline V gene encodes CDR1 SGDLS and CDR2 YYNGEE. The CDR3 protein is CASSVSGTEGTGELFF. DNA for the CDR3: TGTGCCAGCAGCGTCTCCGGGACGGAGGGGACCGGGGAGCTGTTTTTT.

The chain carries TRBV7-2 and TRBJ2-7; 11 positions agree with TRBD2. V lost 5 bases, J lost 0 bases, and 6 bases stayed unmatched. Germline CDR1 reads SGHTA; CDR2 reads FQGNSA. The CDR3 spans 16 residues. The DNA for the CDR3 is TGTGCCAGCAGCCGTAGCGGGGGGGCTCTCTCCTACGAGCAGTACTTC. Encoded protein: CASSRSGGALSYEQYF.